This T cell receptor (beta chain) came from a study of naive and memory T cell subsets. Regarding the study as a whole: There was no ground truth to check naive and memory subset results. In CD4 and CD8 cells, diversity dropped from naive through EMRA. Possibly reflecting memory cells re-expressing CD45RA, a few larger clonotypes occurred in naive repertoires, especially CD8.

Trimming took off 5 bases at V and 6 bases at J, with 19 bases between the two ends. The CDR3 runs 15 residues. Germline V gene lookup returns CDR1 LNHNV and CDR2 YYDKDF (reference sequence). An equimolar mix of two oligonucleotides served as the beta constant-region primer for TRBC1 and TRBC2. Nested alpha and beta constant-region primers with the SP2 primer drove four PCR rounds on ligated cDNA. TCRdb re-analysed the UMI-ligation and nested PCR reads in MiXCR, keeping a single row per CDR3 protein. This sample yields roughly 100,000 distinct CDR3 sequences, of which 14% are seen a single time; 2.8% belongs to the top ten. This clonotype has a handful of counts. No antigen is known for it. Cells stained for CD3, CD4, CD8, CD45RA and CD27 were sorted into four subsets.

The chain has TRBV15 and TRBJ1-1; perhaps TRBD1 as D (6 bases). Sequencing was done on a sample of naive CD8+ T cells from blood. The clonotype originates from a human donor in good health. The CDR3 nucleotides are TGTGCCACCAGCTTAGTGAGGGGGGCGGCCGCTGAAGCTTTCTTT. This codes for CATSLVRGAAAEAFF.